This T cell receptor (beta chain) was identified during a study of PD-1 blockade in classical Hodgkin lymphoma. Notes on the study in general: Patients with an early start, nivolumab under 1 year after ASCT, were excluded. By C4D1 there was a significant rise in CD4+ TCR diversity but not in CD8+ TCR diversity.

On this clone: What it binds is not known.

Sequencing was performed with immunoSEQ multiplex PCR; in TCRdb, only in-frame clones are kept and a portion is missing. The top ten clones hold roughly 21% of a sample with about 110,000 clones, 80% to 90% of them seen once. Patients all relapsed after autologous stem cell transplantation, and there was variation in brentuximab vedotin exposure. Germline V lookup: CDR1 LGHNA, CDR2 YSLEER. The length of the CDR3 is 13 residues. Trimming shortened V by 1 base and J by 11 bases, and 12 bases separated the two germline ends. Sequenced material: peripheral blood mononuclear cells (PBMCs), taken before the second cycle of nivolumab. The rearrangement uses TRBV4-3 and TRBJ2-1; D is uncertain. The source is a human donor with classical Hodgkin lymphoma. CDR3 bases: TGCGCCAGCAGCCAAGTCGGAGTGAATAAGCAGTTCTTC. It codes for CASSQVGVNKQFF.